The T cell receptor (beta chain) under discussion was sequenced for a study of metastatic and nonmetastatic thyroid tumors. The wider study: Repertoires from blood and tumor or nodule tissue of malignant and benign thyroid patients were compared.

TCRdb re-clonotyped the PCR reads through MiXCR. The sample contains over 10,000 clones, roughly 29% of which appear only once. Every patient underwent thyroid surgery untreated. The receptor's source is a female donor with papillary thyroid cancer or a benign thyroid nodule (not recorded which). Some clones in this sample may be carry-over from other donors' samples. The sequencing input was tumor tissue.

CDR3 in amino acids: CASSPAVEGYTF. CDR3 nucleotide sequence: TGTGCCAGCTCACCGGCTGTTGAGGGCTACACCTTC. J is TRBJ1-2 and V is TRBV18; the D is unclear. The CDR3 covers 12 residues. Germline V gene sequence: CDR1 KGHSH, CDR2 LQKENI. V dropped 3 bases and J dropped 8 bases, with 10 bases sitting between them.